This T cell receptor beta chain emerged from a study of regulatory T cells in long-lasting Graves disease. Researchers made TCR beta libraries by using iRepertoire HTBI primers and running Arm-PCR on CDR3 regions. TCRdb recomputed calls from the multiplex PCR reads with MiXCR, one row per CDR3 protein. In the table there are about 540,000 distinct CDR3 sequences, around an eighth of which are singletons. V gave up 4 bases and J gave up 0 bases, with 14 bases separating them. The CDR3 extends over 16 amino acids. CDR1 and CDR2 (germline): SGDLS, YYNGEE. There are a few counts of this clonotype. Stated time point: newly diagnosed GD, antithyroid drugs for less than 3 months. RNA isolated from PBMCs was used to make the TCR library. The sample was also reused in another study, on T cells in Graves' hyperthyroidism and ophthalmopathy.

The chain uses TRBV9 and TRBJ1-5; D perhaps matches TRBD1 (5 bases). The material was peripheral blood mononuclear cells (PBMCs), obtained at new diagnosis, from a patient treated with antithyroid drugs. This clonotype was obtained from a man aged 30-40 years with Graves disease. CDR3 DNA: TGTGCCAGCAGCCCCGGGGGAGGGAATAGCAATCAGCCCCAGCATTTT. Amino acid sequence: CASSPGGGNSNQPQHF.